This section outlines one T cell receptor beta chain sequence together with its context. Antigen specificity is unknown. The record originates from a study of T cell repertoires in cytomegalovirus infection. Across the study: In public TCR beta signatures, there were indications of both CMV infection and matching HLA type.

Study-wide results and limits: Carriers of CMV and the relevant HLA type were discriminated by public TCR beta frequency. HLA-C-restricted CMV clonotypes gave the most frequent clonotype in two of eight donors.

TCRdb re-called the reads with MiXCR, one entry per CDR3 protein. Here the sample spans 170,000 or so distinct CDR3 sequences, approximately 18% being singletons. CDR3 length: 16 residues. V gave up 6 bases and J gave up 5 bases; unmatched junction bases: 16. CDR1 is DFQATT and CDR2 is SNEGSKA in the germline V gene (reference sequence). The sequenced sample was CD8+ T cells from PBMCs. This clonotype was sampled from a human donor in good health (CMV status not recorded). Some clones in this sample may be carry-over from other donors' samples. The rearrangement uses TRBV20-1 and TRBJ2-5; 9 nucleotides align to TRBD2. CDR3 region: CSATFTGTSFAETQYF. CDR3 coding DNA: TGCAGTGCCACCTTTACCGGGACTAGCTTTGCCGAGACCCAGTACTTC.